One and the same sample provided the 29 T cell receptor beta chains below, sequenced in a study of beta chain features in type 1 diabetes. Overall study findings and caveats: When Type 1 diabetes patients were examined, their TCRB CDR3s proved moderately but significantly shorter in all four CD4+ subsets.

These receptors lack a known antigen. Isolated RNA was reverse transcribed in full, so expressed TCRB transcripts were sequenced. Profiling relied on immunoSEQ multiplex PCR, and the TCRdb table lists in-frame clones only, not all of them. The repertoire has under 250,000 clones, roughly 14% of them found once; the top ten carry 0.015% to 0.02%. Source material: naive CD4+ T cells from blood. The receptor source for this set is a man aged 30 to 39 with type 1 diabetes.

This clone was detected a few times. The rearrangement joins TRBV9 to TRBJ2-1; D unresolved. Trimming removed 0 bases at V and 0 bases at J, with 7 bases between. Germline V lookup: CDR1 SGDLS, CDR2 YYNGEE. The CDR3 totals 15 residues. The CDR3 sequence is CASSVVTSSYNEQFF. The CDR3 DNA sequence: TGTGCCAGCAGCGTAGTTACCAGCTCCTACAATGAGCAGTTCTTC.

The V gene is TRBV5-6, the J gene TRBJ2-1, with TRBD1 identical over 7 bases. Germline loops: CDR1 SGHDT, CDR2 YYEEEE. Trimming cost V 0 bases and J 7 bases; bases outside gene matches: 7. The CDR3 is made up of 15 amino acids. CDR3 DNA: TGTGCCAGCAGCTTGGTTGGGACAGCAAAAAATGAGCAGTTCTTC. Translating gives CASSLVGTAKNEQFF.

The sample holds a few counts of this clone. The V and J genes are TRBV19 and TRBJ2-5; possible D gene TRBD2, 5 bases. Germline CDR1 reads LNHDA; CDR2 reads SQIVND (reference sequence). The CDR3 sequence is 15 residues long. V was clipped by 7 bases and J by 2 bases, with 17 bases between them. This CDR3 reads CASKRYEGRQETQYF. The CDR3 region has the DNA TGTGCCAGTAAGAGGTACGAGGGTCGTCAAGAGACCCAGTACTTC.

The chain joins TRBV9 to TRBJ1-4; maybe TRBD1 (5 bases). Germline values: CDR1 SGDLS, CDR2 YYNGEE. CDR3 size: 14 residues. Trimming removed 0 bases from V and 8 bases from J, with 11 bases in between. CDR3 bases: TGTGCCAGCAGCGTAGGCAGGGTAACGGAAAAACTGTTTTTT. It specifies CASSVGRVTEKLFF.

The chain has TRBV4-2 and TRBJ2-7; 7 bases map to TRBD2. CDR3 length: 16 amino acids. Germline values: CDR1 LGHNA, CDR2 YNFKEQ. V shed 4 bases and J 1 base; nucleotides not matched to a gene: 10. The CDR3 nucleotides are TGTGCCAGCAGCCCCCTCGGGGCGGGGGTTTCCTACGAGCAGTACTTC. This codes for CASSPLGAGVSYEQYF.

This clone was detected a few times. DNA of the CDR3: TGCGCCAGCAGCCCGACTAGCGGGAGGTCGGTAGCAGATACGCAGTATTTT. Its protein is CASSPTSGRSVADTQYF. The J gene is TRBJ2-3, the V gene TRBV5-1, with 13 bases lining up with TRBD2. The V gene end was trimmed by 4 bases and the J gene end by 4 bases; junction bases not matched to a gene: 9. Germline values: CDR1 SGHRS, CDR2 YFSETQ. The length of the CDR3 is 17 residues.

The chain has TRBV5-1 and TRBJ2-7, with TRBD1 as a possible D gene (5 bases). Germline CDR1 reads SGHRS; CDR2 reads YFSETQ. This CDR3 comprises 17 residues. Trimming pared 3 bases from V and 2 bases from J, leaving 21 bases between. The CDR3 bases are TGCGCCAGCAGCTCCGGTTCTATGACAGATTTTCCCTACGAGCAGTACTTC. It encodes CASSSGSMTDFPYEQYF.

DNA for the CDR3: TGTGCCAGTAGAAAAACAGGGGAAGATACGCAGTATTTT. Translated: CASRKTGEDTQYF. J is TRBJ2-3 and V is TRBV19; 7 positions match TRBD1. The CDR3 totals 13 residues. Germline CDR1 and CDR2: LNHDA and SQIVND (reference sequence). Trimming at V came to 6 bases and at J to 5 bases, leaving 5 bases not matched to a gene.

This clone was counted only a few times. The chain combines TRBV5-1 with TRBJ2-1; 8 nucleotides match TRBD2. The V gene's germline CDR1 is SGHRS and CDR2 YFSETQ. V lost 1 base and J lost 5; bases outside the gene matches: 5. The length of the CDR3 is 15 residues. CDR3 region: CASSLPGGPNNEQFF. The DNA of the CDR3 is TGCGCCAGCAGCTTGCCGGGGGGGCCTAACAATGAGCAGTTCTTC.

This rearrangement joins TRBV2 to TRBJ2-5; the match to TRBD1 covers 8 bases. The CDR3 is made up of 13 amino acids. V dropped 6 bases and J dropped 5; count of bases not matched to a gene: 5. CDR1 and CDR2 from the germline V gene are SNHLY and FYNNEI. CDR3 DNA sequence: TGTGCCAGCAGAAGACAGGGGCTGGAGACCCAGTACTTC. It codes for CASRRQGLETQYF.

The chain joins TRBV30 to TRBJ1-5; D is unclear. The V gene's germline CDR1 is GTSNPN and CDR2 SVGIG (reference sequence). This CDR3 contains 15 residues. The V end was cut by 2 bases, the J end by 5 bases, with 16 bases between. CDR3 sequence (DNA): TGTGCCTGGAGTCCCCGGAGACTCATGTATCAGCCCCAGCATTTT. Protein product: CAWSPRRLMYQPQHF.

The chain is built from TRBV4-1 and TRBJ2-3; 8 bases map to TRBD2. Germline CDR1 MGHRA, CDR2 YSYEKL. The V gene end was trimmed by 4 bases and the J gene end by 2 bases; junction bases not matched to a gene: 5. The CDR3 contains 15 residues. CDR3 protein: CASSLYGGVTDTQYF. For the CDR3, the DNA is TGCGCCAGCAGCCTTTACGGGGGGGTCACAGATACGCAGTATTTT.

This chain connects TRBV9 to TRBJ1-1; D call uncertain. The CDR3 contains 12 residues. V was pared by 4 bases and J by 8 bases, with 12 bases between. Germline V lookup: CDR1 SGDLS, CDR2 YYNGEE. CDR3 DNA sequence: TGTGCCAGCAGCTCACCGAGGAGCGAAGCTTTCTTT. It translates to CASSSPRSEAFF.

The DNA for the CDR3 is TGTGCCTGGAGTTCGGGAACTCTTTCCTACGAGCAGTACTTC. Translation gives CAWSSGTLSYEQYF. The chain has TRBV30 and TRBJ2-7; D is possibly TRBD2 (5 bases). Germline V gives CDR1 GTSNPN, CDR2 SVGIG (reference sequence). Trimming cost V 2 bases and J 1 base, with 12 bases left between them. This CDR3 has 14 residues.

The chain couples TRBV7-9 to TRBJ2-1; 11 positions match TRBD1. Germline CDR1 and CDR2: SEHNR and FQNEAQ (reference sequence). The CDR3 spans 15 residues. V was clipped by 4 bases and J by 8 bases; unmatched bases: 7. CDR3 nucleotide sequence: TGTGCCAGCAGCTCCGGGACAGGGGGTCCCTATGAGCAGTTCTTC. Amino acid sequence: CASSSGTGGPYEQFF.

This clone was seen only a few times. The chain is built from TRBV11-3 and TRBJ2-5; 7 bases are shared with TRBD1. The V gene end was trimmed by 5 bases and the J gene end by 0 bases; junction bases not matched to a gene: 6. The CDR3 contains 15 residues. Germline-derived CDR1 and CDR2 are SGHNT and YENEEA. CDR3 in DNA: TGTGCCAGCAGCGCTAGGGACAGCAACCAAGAGACCCAGTACTTC. Protein product: CASSARDSNQETQYF.

This clone was observed a handful of times. CDR3 nucleotides: TGTGCCAGTAGTCACCCGGGACAGTTGATGGTTAGCAATCAGCCCCAGCATTTT. Its translation: CASSHPGQLMVSNQPQHF. The V call is TRBV19, the J call TRBJ1-5; 7 bases are shared with TRBD1. CDR1 is LNHDA and CDR2 is SQIVND in the germline V gene (reference sequence). V lost 5 bases to trimming and J lost 0 bases; unmatched junction nucleotides: 13. This CDR3 is built from 18 residues.

The gene calls are TRBV5-4 and TRBJ2-7, with 11 bases identical to TRBD2. CDR1 and CDR2 (germline): SGHNT, YYREEE (reference sequence). The CDR3 is made up of 14 amino acids. The V segment lost 5 bases and the J segment 7 bases; nucleotides outside the gene matches: 8. The CDR3 loop is CASRLAGGPREQYF. The CDR3, as DNA: TGTGCCAGCAGATTAGCGGGAGGGCCGAGGGAGCAGTACTTC.

In this sample, this clone turned up a few times. This chain connects TRBV25-1 to TRBJ2-1; 11 nucleotides line up with TRBD2. Germline V gives CDR1 MGHDK, CDR2 SYGVNS. The CDR3 has 15 amino acids. The V gene end was trimmed by 7 bases and the J gene end by 10 bases; junction bases not matched to a gene: 12. CDR3 amino acids: CASIRTSGSVGEQFF. In DNA, the CDR3 is TGTGCCAGCATAAGGACTAGCGGGTCTGTCGGGGAGCAGTTCTTC. The full variable domain, in which reference TRBV25-1 and TRBJ2-1 provide the parts outside the CDR3, is EADIYQTPRYLVIGTGKKITLECSQTMGHDKMYWYQQDPGMELHLIHYSYGVNSTEKGDLSSESTVSRIRTEHFPLTLESARPSHTSQYLCASIRTSGSVGEQFFGPGTRLTVL.

The rearrangement links TRBV14 to TRBJ2-5; 9 bases line up with TRBD2. The CDR3 covers 15 residues. In germline, CDR1 is SGHDN, CDR2 FVKESK. With 7 bases clipped from V and 2 bases from J, the junction kept 8 bases outside the gene matches. The CDR3 is CASMATSGSQETQYF. The CDR3 nucleotides are TGTGCCAGCATGGCGACTAGCGGATCACAAGAGACCCAGTACTTC.

This clone was picked up a small number of times. This chain uses TRBV4-1 with TRBJ1-2, with 9 bases lining up with TRBD1. The CDR3 length is 16 residues. Losses at the gene ends were 6 bases for V and 1 base for J; bases not matched to a gene: 9. Germline values: CDR1 MGHRA, CDR2 YSYEKL. In nucleotides, the CDR3 is TGCGCCAGCAGGAAACAGGGGGCGCGTGATAACTATGGCTACACCTTC. It yields the protein CASRKQGARDNYGYTF.

This clone was counted between two and nine times. The chain recombines TRBV7-6 with TRBJ2-5; D call uncertain. CDR3 length: 13 amino acids. Trimming stripped 5 bases from V and 5 bases from J, with 12 bases between. Germline V gene sequence: CDR1 SGHVS, CDR2 FNYEAQ. The CDR3 coding sequence is TGTGCCAGCAGCCCCGACTTGAGGGAGACCCAGTACTTC. It specifies CASSPDLRETQYF.

The rearrangement links TRBV9 to TRBJ2-3; D possibly corresponds to TRBD2 (5 bases). Germline V gives CDR1 SGDLS, CDR2 YYNGEE. This CDR3 region has 15 residues. V lost 3 bases to trimming and J lost 4 bases, with 15 bases between them. CDR3 sequence: CASSATLMEADTQYF. CDR3 DNA sequence: TGTGCCAGCAGCGCCACACTAATGGAGGCAGATACGCAGTATTTT.

This clone was observed a handful of times. The gene calls are TRBV5-1 and TRBJ1-1; no clear D gene. The CDR3 runs 14 residues. V was clipped by 1 base and J by 1 base, with 8 bases between them. Germline values: CDR1 SGHRS, CDR2 YFSETQ. The CDR3 region has the DNA TGCGCCAGCAGCTTGCACACAGCGAACACTGAAGCTTTCTTT. Translating gives CASSLHTANTEAFF.

The table lists this clone with a few counts. V is TRBV25-1 and J is TRBJ1-1; D gene ambiguous. With 3 bases removed from V and 6 bases from J, the gap between germline ends came to 14 bases. In germline, CDR1 is MGHDK, CDR2 SYGVNS. CDR3 size: 14 residues. The CDR3 coding sequence is TGTGCCAGCAGTGAGCGGGGAGGGAGACCTGAAGCTTTCTTT. Translated: CASSERGGRPEAFF.

This clone has only a few counts. The genes are TRBV2 and TRBJ1-2, with TRBD1 identical over 10 bases. The V segment lost 6 bases and the J segment 8 bases; nucleotides outside the gene matches: 6. From germline, CDR1 is SNHLY and CDR2 FYNNEI. There are 13 residues in the CDR3. The CDR3 nucleotides read TGTGCCAGCAGGTCGGGACAGGGGAGGGGCTACACCTTC. Translation gives CASRSGQGRGYTF.

This clone has more than one count but fewer than ten. The genes are TRBV7-9 and TRBJ1-1, with D unresolved. The length of the CDR3 is 13 residues. The ends were cut back, 1 base at V and 1 base at J, with 4 bases in the middle. Germline lookup yields CDR1 SEHNR and CDR2 FQNEAQ (reference sequence). The CDR3 loop is CASSLVQNTEAFF. The CDR3, as DNA: TGTGCCAGCAGCTTAGTCCAGAACACTGAAGCTTTCTTT.

The chain links TRBV19 to TRBJ2-7, with D perhaps matching TRBD1 (5 bases). Trimming cost V 3 bases and J 3 bases, with 12 bases left between them. This CDR3 region has 14 residues. Germline lookup yields CDR1 LNHDA and CDR2 SQIVND (reference sequence). The CDR3 loop is CASSITGIGYEQYF. The CDR3 bases are TGTGCCAGTAGTATCACAGGTATTGGCTACGAGCAGTACTTC.

The chain combines TRBV7-9 with TRBJ1-2, with D uncertain. The CDR3 spans 13 residues. V was shortened by 3 bases and J by 1 base, with 6 bases between the two germline ends. CDR1 SEHNR and CDR2 FQNEAQ come from the germline V gene (reference sequence). The CDR3 reads CASSFGINYGYTF. The CDR3 DNA reads as TGTGCCAGCAGCTTCGGTATTAACTATGGCTACACCTTC.